This TCR beta chain was profiled in a study of beta chain features in type 1 diabetes. Every isolated RNA sample was fully reverse transcribed, so sequencing captured expressed TCRB transcripts. Data came from immunoSEQ multiplex PCR; TCRdb stores just in-frame clones and leaves some out. The sample shows 300,000 to 450,000 clones, less than 20% of them seen only once. V was cut by 10 bases and J by 4 bases, with 7 bases left in between. Germline CDR1 is SEHNR and CDR2 is FQNEAQ (reference sequence). This CDR3 has 11 amino acids. Study-wide findings and caveats: Sequencing from cDNA could over-represent high-TCR-expressing cells. Among patients, naive, central memory and Treg TCRB repertoires appeared more similar than among healthy donors.

Using CD45RO/CCR7/CD25/CD127/CD95/CD27, CD4+ naive, central memory, regulatory and stem cell-like memory cells were sorted. This clone turned up a few times. Antigen: not known. This clonotype originated in a young woman in good health. Sequencing input: naive CD4+ T cells from blood. V gene TRBV7-9 combines with J gene TRBJ2-2, with unresolved D. The CDR3 bases are TGTGCCACCCGACTCACCGGGGAGCTGTTTTTT. Translated: CATRLTGELFF.